This section outlines one T cell receptor beta chain sequence together with its context. Germline V gene sequence: CDR1 SGDLS, CDR2 YYNGEE. This CDR3 has 16 amino acids. V shed 0 bases and J 4 bases; nucleotides not matched to a gene: 6. This record comes from a study of shared clonotypes between healthy human individuals. For each subset, genomic DNA was distributed in equal portions over several immunoSEQ plates. TCRdb keeps only in-frame clones here, not all; method: immunoSEQ multiplex PCR. The sample includes over a million clones, around 82% of them seen just once. Material for sequencing was memory CD4+ T cells from PBMCs. The subset here: CD45RA-negative fraction. The chain is built from TRBV9 and TRBJ2-1, with TRBD1 matching 8 bases. The sequence was obtained from a young man in good health. Some clones in this sample may be carry-over from other donors' samples. Here the CDR3 reads CASSVEFRDRYNEQFF. The CDR3 DNA sequence: TGTGCCAGCAGCGTAGAATTCCGGGACAGGTACAATGAGCAGTTCTTC.